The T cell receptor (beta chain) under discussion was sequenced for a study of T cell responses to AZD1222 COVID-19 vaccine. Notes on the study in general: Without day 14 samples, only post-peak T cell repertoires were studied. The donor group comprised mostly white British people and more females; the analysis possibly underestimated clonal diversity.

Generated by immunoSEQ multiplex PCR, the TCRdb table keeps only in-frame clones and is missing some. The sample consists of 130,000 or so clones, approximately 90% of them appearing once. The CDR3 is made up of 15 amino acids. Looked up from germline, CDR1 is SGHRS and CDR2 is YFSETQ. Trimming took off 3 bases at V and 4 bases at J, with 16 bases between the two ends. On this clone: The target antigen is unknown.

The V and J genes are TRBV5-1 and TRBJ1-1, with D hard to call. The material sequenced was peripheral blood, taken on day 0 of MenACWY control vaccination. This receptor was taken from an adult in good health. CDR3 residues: CASSSQYSGSTEAFF. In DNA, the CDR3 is TGCGCCAGCAGCTCCCAGTACTCAGGAAGCACTGAAGCTTTCTTT.